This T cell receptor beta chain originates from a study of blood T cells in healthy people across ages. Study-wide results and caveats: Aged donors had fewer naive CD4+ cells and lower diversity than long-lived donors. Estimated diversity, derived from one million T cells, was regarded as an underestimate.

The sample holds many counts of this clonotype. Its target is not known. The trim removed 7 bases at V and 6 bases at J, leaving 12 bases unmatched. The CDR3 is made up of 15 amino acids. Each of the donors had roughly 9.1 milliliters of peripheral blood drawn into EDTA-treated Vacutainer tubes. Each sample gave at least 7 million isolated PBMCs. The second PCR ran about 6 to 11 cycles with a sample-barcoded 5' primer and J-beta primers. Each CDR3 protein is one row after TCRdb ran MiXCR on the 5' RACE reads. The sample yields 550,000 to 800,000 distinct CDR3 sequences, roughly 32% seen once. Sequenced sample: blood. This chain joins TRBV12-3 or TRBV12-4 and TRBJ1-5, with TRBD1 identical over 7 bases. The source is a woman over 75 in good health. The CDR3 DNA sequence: TGTGCCAGCAAAATCCGGGACAGTACAGGTCAGCCCCAGCATTTT. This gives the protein CASKIRDSTGQPQHF.